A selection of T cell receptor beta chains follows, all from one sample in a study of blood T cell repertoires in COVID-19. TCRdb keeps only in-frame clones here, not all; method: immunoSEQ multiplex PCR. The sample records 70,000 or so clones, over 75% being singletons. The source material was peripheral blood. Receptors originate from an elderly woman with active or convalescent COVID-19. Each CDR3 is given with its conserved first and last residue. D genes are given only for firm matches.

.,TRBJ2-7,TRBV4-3,CASSQETGPYEQYF
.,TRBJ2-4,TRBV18,CASSEGFDIQYF
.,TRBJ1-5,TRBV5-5,CATSRDSNQPQHF
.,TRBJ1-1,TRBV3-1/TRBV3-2,CASSQGANEAFF
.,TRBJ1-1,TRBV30,CAWSHGGAGAFF
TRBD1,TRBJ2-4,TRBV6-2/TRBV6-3,CASSSFRDREFF
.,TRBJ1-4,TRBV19,CASSIQIGVEKLFF
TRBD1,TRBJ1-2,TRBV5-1,CASSVGQPTPGYTF
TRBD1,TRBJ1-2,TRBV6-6,CASSPRETGANYGYTF
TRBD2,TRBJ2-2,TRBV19,CASSASGGDTGELFF
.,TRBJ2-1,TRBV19,CASSKLQGNNEQFF
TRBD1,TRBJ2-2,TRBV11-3,CASSPGTVPPGELFF
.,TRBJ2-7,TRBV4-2,CASSQGEAQYF
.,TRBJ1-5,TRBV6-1,CASSDRTNQPQHF
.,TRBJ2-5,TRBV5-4,CASSRGTAQETQYF
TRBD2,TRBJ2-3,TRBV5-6,CASSLNGGASTDTQYF
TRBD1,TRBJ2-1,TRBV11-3,CASSLGSGGNEQFF
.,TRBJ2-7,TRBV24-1,CATSAEGAREQYF
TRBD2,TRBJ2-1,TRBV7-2,CASSLLAGVNEQFF
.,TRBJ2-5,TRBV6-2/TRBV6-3,CASSYGSTEQETQYF
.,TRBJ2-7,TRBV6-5,CASSRTGSAYEQYF
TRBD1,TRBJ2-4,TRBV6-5,CASRTLRTGFQYF
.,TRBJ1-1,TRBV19,CASSSDQGTEAFF
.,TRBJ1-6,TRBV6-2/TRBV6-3,CASSYPDRLVSYNSPLHF
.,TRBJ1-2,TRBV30,CAWSHLPDYYGYTF
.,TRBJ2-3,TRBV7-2,CASSPRWADTQYF
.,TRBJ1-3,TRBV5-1,CASSLEPPDTIYF
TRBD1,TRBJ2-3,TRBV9,CASSVGQGITDTQYF
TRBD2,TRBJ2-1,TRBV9,CASSQDLAGGYNEQFF
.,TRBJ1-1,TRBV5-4,CASSLDGRVWGTEAFF
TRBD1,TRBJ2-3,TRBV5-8,CASSLQGVNTDTQYF
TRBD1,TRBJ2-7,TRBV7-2,CASSPGRDRVYEQYF
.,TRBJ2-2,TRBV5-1,CASSPSSGRNTGELFF
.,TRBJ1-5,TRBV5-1,CASSQGVYDGGQNQPQHF
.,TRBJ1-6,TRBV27,CASRSGAPDGHASPLHF
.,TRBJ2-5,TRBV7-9,CASSWGGGWETQYF
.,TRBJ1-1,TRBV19,CAPRGHPMNTEAFF